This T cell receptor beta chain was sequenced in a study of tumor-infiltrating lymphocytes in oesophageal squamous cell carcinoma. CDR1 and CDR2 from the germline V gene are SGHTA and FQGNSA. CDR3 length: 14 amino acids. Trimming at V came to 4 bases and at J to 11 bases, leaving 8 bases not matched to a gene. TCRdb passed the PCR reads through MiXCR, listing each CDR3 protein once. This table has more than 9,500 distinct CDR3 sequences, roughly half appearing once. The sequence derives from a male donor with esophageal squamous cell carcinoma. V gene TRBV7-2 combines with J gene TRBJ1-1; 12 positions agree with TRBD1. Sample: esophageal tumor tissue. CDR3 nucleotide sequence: TGTGCCAGCAGCTCCGGGACAGGGGGCTCATTCGCTTTCTTT. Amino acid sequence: CASSSGTGGSFAFF.